This T cell receptor (beta chain) is from a study of T cell responses to AZD1222 COVID-19 vaccine. Study summary: Pooled in the analysis were second doses at about 4 or about 12 weeks. Broader study findings: Just 5 to 7 people given AZD1222 tested seropositive at baseline. Females made up more of the donors, who were largely white British, and clonal diversity may have come out too low.

Turning to this clone: Its matching antigen is unknown.

Profiling relied on immunoSEQ multiplex PCR, and the TCRdb table lists in-frame clones only, not all of them. Of roughly 110,000 clones in the sample, 80% to 90% were seen once. This clonotype was obtained from an adult in good health. The sample consisted of peripheral blood, taken on day 0 of AZD1222 vaccination.

Here the CDR3 reads CASSSRSTDEIYGYTF. CDR3 sequence (DNA): TGTGCCAGCAGCTCACGATCAACCGACGAGATCTATGGCTACACCTTC. The chain carries TRBV7-9 and TRBJ1-2; D not resolved. From germline, CDR1 is SEHNR and CDR2 FQNEAQ (reference sequence). The CDR3 is 16 residues long. V was pared by 4 bases and J by 4 bases, with 19 bases between. The variable domain in full, completed from reference TRBV7-9 and TRBJ1-2, reads DTGVSQNPRHKITKRGQNVTFRCDPISEHNRLYWYRQTLGQGPEFLTYFQNEAQLEKSRLLSDRFSAERPKGSFSTLEIQRTEQGDSAMYLCASSSRSTDEIYGYTFGSGTRLTVV.